A single sample gave rise to the 31 T cell receptor beta chains below, sequenced in a study of cytomegalovirus exposure and HLA in healthy donors. This table comes from immunoSEQ multiplex PCR, and its TCRdb copy is limited to in-frame clones, with some not included. This table has about 84,000 clones, roughly 91% appearing once. The source material was PBMCs. The receptor source for this set is a young man in good health and CMV-seronegative.

The V and J genes are TRBV5-1 and TRBJ2-1; 11 nucleotides match TRBD2. Germline V gene sequence: CDR1 SGHRS, CDR2 YFSETQ. The V segment lost 7 bases and the J segment 4 bases; nucleotides outside the gene matches: 13. The CDR3 is 17 amino acids. CDR3 in DNA: TGCGCCAGCGGCCACCCAGAACGACTAGCGGGGTACAATGAGCAGTTCTTC. This gives the protein CASGHPERLAGYNEQFF. Complete variable domain (other parts from reference TRBV5-1 and TRBJ2-1): KAGVTQTPRYLIKTRGQQVTLSCSPISGHRSVSWYQQTPGQGLQFLFEYFSETQRNKGNFPGRFSGRQFSNSRSEMNVSTLELGDSALYLCASGHPERLAGYNEQFFGPGTRLTVL.

The chain has TRBV27 and TRBJ2-5, with 9 bases matching TRBD2. There are 17 residues in the CDR3. V shed 4 bases, J shed 5 bases, and the junction held 14 bases outside the gene matches. The V gene's germline CDR1 is MNHEY and CDR2 SMNVEV (reference sequence). The CDR3 region has the DNA TGTGCCAGCAGTTCCCAGGCCGGGACTAGCATTCCGGAGACCCAGTACTTC. Encoded protein: CASSSQAGTSIPETQYF.

The gene calls are TRBV27 and TRBJ2-5; 9 bases are shared with TRBD1. With V trimmed by 6 bases and J by 4 bases, 12 bases remained unmatched. This CDR3 has 16 residues. Germline CDR1 is MNHEY and CDR2 is SMNVEV (reference sequence). This chain's CDR3 is CASRDLQGAWGETQYF. CDR3 DNA: TGTGCCAGCAGAGATCTACAGGGGGCCTGGGGAGAGACCCAGTACTTC.

The rearrangement uses TRBV11-2 and TRBJ2-7; 10 bases agree with TRBD1. The CDR3 covers 14 residues. The junction had 3 bases not matched to a gene; V was cut back by 5 bases and J by 2 bases. In germline, CDR1 is SGHAT, CDR2 FQNNGV. The CDR3: CASSVGQGAYEQYF. The CDR3 DNA follows: TGTGCCAGCAGCGTTGGACAGGGGGCCTACGAGCAGTACTTC. The entire variable domain, with the rest obtained from reference TRBV11-2 and TRBJ2-7, is as follows: EAGVAQSPRYKIIEKRQSVAFWCNPISGHATLYWYQQILGQGPKLLIQFQNNGVVDDSQLPKDRFSAERLKGVDSTLKIQPAKLEDSAVYLCASSVGQGAYEQYFGPGTRLTVT.

V gene TRBV7-9 combines with J gene TRBJ2-3; 7 nucleotides match TRBD2. The V and J ends lost 1 base and 2 bases, in that order; junction bases with no gene match: 6. CDR3 size: 16 residues. CDR1 SEHNR and CDR2 FQNEAQ come from the germline V gene (reference sequence). The CDR3 region has the DNA TGTGCCAGCAGCTTAGTCTCTAGCGGAGCCACAGATACGCAGTATTTT. Residues: CASSLVSSGATDTQYF.

The CDR3 DNA reads as TGTGCCAGCAGGCCATGGGACGGGGGATCCACCGGGGAGCTGTTTTTT. It encodes CASRPWDGGSTGELFF. V is TRBV6-6 and J is TRBJ2-2; possibly TRBD2 for D (6 bases). Deletions cut 6 bases from V and 4 bases from J, with 18 bases between. Germline V gene lookup returns CDR1 MNHNY and CDR2 SVGAGI (reference sequence). The CDR3 has 16 amino acids.

This chain uses TRBV2 with TRBJ1-1; possibly TRBD1 for D (6 bases). This CDR3 spans 14 amino acids. CDR1 and CDR2 from the germline V gene are SNHLY and FYNNEI. V was clipped by 8 bases and J by 2 bases, with 15 bases between them. The CDR3, as DNA: TGTGCCAGCGCTTGGGACACGGATAACACTGAAGCTTTCTTT. Amino acids: CASAWDTDNTEAFF.

The chain has TRBV6-5 and TRBJ2-7; 8 bases match TRBD1. V shed 0 bases, J shed 5 bases, and the junction held 6 bases outside the gene matches. Germline-derived CDR1 and CDR2 are MNHEY and SVGAGI. The CDR3 is 15 amino acids. CDR3 nucleotide sequence: TGTGCCAGCAGTTACTCCCGGACAGGGAGCCACGAGCAGTACTTC. Translating it yields CASSYSRTGSHEQYF.

This rearrangement joins TRBV5-1 to TRBJ1-5; TRBD1 might be the D (5 bases). V lost 9 bases, J lost 2 bases, and 21 bases lay in between. CDR1 SGHRS and CDR2 YFSETQ come from the germline V gene. The CDR3 has 16 amino acids. The CDR3 nucleotides read TGCGCCATCTCTCCGCTTGCCGGGGGGTGCAATCAGCCCCAGCATTTT. Protein: CAISPLAGGCNQPQHF.

The chain combines TRBV25-1 with TRBJ1-5; no reliable D call. Germline CDR1 reads MGHDK; CDR2 reads SYGVNS. The CDR3 has 12 amino acids. V lost 11 bases and J 1 base, leaving 9 bases between the germline ends. The DNA for the CDR3 is TGTGCCCTTTCCGGGAGCAATCAGCCCCAGCATTTT. It codes for CALSGSNQPQHF.

This clone is a singleton in its sample. CDR3 sequence reads: CASSQPIDSGAYTF. In nucleotides, the CDR3 is TGCGCCAGCAGCCAACCCATAGACAGCGGGGCCTACACCTTC. The genes are TRBV5-1 and TRBJ1-2, with D tentatively TRBD1 (5 bases). V lost 4 bases, J lost 10 bases, and 20 bases lay in between. The CDR3 is 14 residues long. Germline V gene data show CDR1 as SGHRS and CDR2 as YFSETQ.

This chain joins TRBV11-2 and TRBJ1-1; possibly TRBD1 for D (5 bases). The V gene's germline CDR1 is SGHAT and CDR2 FQNNGV. The CDR3 covers 14 residues. V was pared by 3 bases and J by 0 bases, with 8 bases between. CDR3 bases: TGTGCCAGCAGCTTGGGGGGGATGAACACTGAAGCTTTCTTT. It yields the protein CASSLGGMNTEAFF.

The rearrangement joins TRBV6-6 to TRBJ1-5; D is possibly TRBD1 (5 bases). Germline CDR1 MNHNY, CDR2 SVGAGI (reference sequence). The CDR3 length is 14 residues. Trimming cost V 2 bases and J 4 bases, with 9 bases left between them. The CDR3 region has the DNA TGTGCCAGCAGTTACCCCGGACAAAATCAGCCCCAGCATTTT. Protein product: CASSYPGQNQPQHF.

V gene TRBV7-6 combines with J gene TRBJ2-1, with D perhaps matching TRBD2 (6 bases). Germline CDR1 is SGHVS and CDR2 is FNYEAQ. V shed 6 bases and J shed 5 bases, with 20 bases lying between them. The CDR3 runs 16 residues. The DNA for the CDR3 is TGTGCCAGCAGGCCCCTCGGGGCGGGGTTCAACAATGAGCAGTTCTTC. It codes for CASRPLGAGFNNEQFF. Drawing the rest from reference TRBV7-6 and TRBJ2-1, the complete variable domain is GAGVSQSPRYKVTKRGQDVALRCDPISGHVSLYWYRQALGQGPEFLTYFNYEAQQDKSGLPNDRFSAERPEGSISTLTIQRTEQRDSAMYRCASRPLGAGFNNEQFFGPGTRLTVL.

The chain couples TRBV6-1 to TRBJ2-1; 7 bases agree with TRBD2. The CDR3 is made up of 15 amino acids. From germline, CDR1 is MNHNS and CDR2 SASEGT. Trimming cost V 6 bases and J 5 bases; bases outside gene matches: 10. For the CDR3, the DNA is TGTGCCAGCAGGGATGCGGGGGATCTGCACAATGAGCAGTTCTTC. Translating gives CASRDAGDLHNEQFF.

The chain is built from TRBV10-3 and TRBJ2-4; D possibly corresponds to TRBD1 (6 bases). Germline-derived CDR1 and CDR2 are ENHRY and SYGVKD. CDR3 length equals 13 residues. Trimming removed 5 bases at V and 6 bases at J, with 11 bases between. CDR3 region: CAISPDRLNIQYF. Here the CDR3 DNA reads TGTGCCATCAGTCCCGACAGGTTAAACATTCAGTACTTC.

CDR3 nucleotide sequence: TGTGCCAGTACTCATGGGACAGATGCTAACTATGGCTACACCTTC. Translation gives CASTHGTDANYGYTF. The chain recombines TRBV19 with TRBJ1-2; 7 bases align to TRBD1. Germline V gene lookup returns CDR1 LNHDA and CDR2 SQIVND (reference sequence). This CDR3 is built from 15 residues. The ends lost 7 bases at V and 0 bases at J; junction bases unmatched: 8.

The chain is built from TRBV14 and TRBJ2-7; 10 bases are shared with TRBD2. The CDR3 extends over 13 amino acids. The V gene's germline CDR1 is SGHDN and CDR2 FVKESK. Trimming removed 0 bases from V and 12 bases from J; junction bases left unmatched: 5. DNA of the CDR3: TGTGCCAGCAGCCAAGAACTAGCGGGAACTACGTACTTC. Translation: CASSQELAGTTYF.

The genes are TRBV9 and TRBJ1-1; D ambiguous. The CDR3 loop spans 14 amino acids. Germline V CDR1 and CDR2: SGDLS, YYNGEE. Between the trimmed V and J ends, which lost 0 bases and 6 bases, there was a span of 12 bases. Written as DNA, the CDR3 is TGTGCCAGCAGCGTAGAGGTCAGGCGAGCTGAAGCTTTCTTT. Translation gives CASSVEVRRAEAFF. The full variable domain, with the rest looked up from reference TRBV9 and TRBJ1-1, is DSGVTQTPKHLITATGQRVTLRCSPRSGDLSVYWYQQSLDQGLQFLIQYYNGEERAKGNILERFSAQQFPDLHSELNLSSLELGDSALYFCASSVEVRRAEAFFGQGTRLTVV.

This chain joins TRBV28 and TRBJ2-5; D remains unclear. This CDR3 is 13 amino acids long. V lost 6 bases and J 7 bases, leaving 15 bases between the germline ends. CDR1 and CDR2 from the germline V gene are MDHEN and SYDVKM. The CDR3 bases are TGTGCCAGCAGGCTTACAGCTTCTGGGACCCAGTACTTC. Encoded protein: CASRLTASGTQYF. The variable domain in full, completed from reference TRBV28 and TRBJ2-5, reads DVKVTQSSRYLVKRTGEKVFLECVQDMDHENMFWYRQDPGLGLRLIYFSYDVKMKEKGDIPEGYSVSREKKERFSLILESASTNQTSMYLCASRLTASGTQYFGPGTRLLVL.

The chain employs TRBV11-1 and TRBJ2-3, with D possibly TRBD2 on 7 matching bases. The germline V and J ends were trimmed by 4 bases and 2 bases, with 19 bases remaining between them. The germline gives CDR1 SGHAT, CDR2 FQDESV (reference sequence). CDR3 length: 17 amino acids. The CDR3 spells CASSYPGGGGSTDTQYF. In nucleotides, the CDR3 is TGTGCCAGCAGCTACCCCGGGGGCGGGGGCTCCACAGATACGCAGTATTTT.

The chain joins TRBV19 to TRBJ2-5, with a tentative D call TRBD2 (6 bases). Germline V gene data show CDR1 as LNHDA and CDR2 as SQIVND (reference sequence). The CDR3 sequence is 11 residues long. V was pared by 6 bases and J by 4 bases, with 6 bases between. DNA for the CDR3: TGTGCCAGTAGCGGGGGAGAGACCCAGTACTTC. Protein sequence: CASSGGETQYF.

The chain couples TRBV10-1 to TRBJ2-1, with TRBD2 identical over 9 bases. This CDR3 has 17 amino acids. V gave up 1 base and J gave up 6 bases; unmatched junction bases: 10. Looked up from germline, CDR1 is WNHNN and CDR2 is SYGVQD (reference sequence). Here the CDR3 DNA reads TGCGCCAGCAGTGAGTTTACCTTAGCGGGGGCGAGCAATGAGCAGTTCTTC. Its translation is CASSEFTLAGASNEQFF.

This chain joins TRBV5-1 and TRBJ1-2; TRBD1 matches 9 bases. The V gene's germline CDR1 is SGHRS and CDR2 YFSETQ. V lost 4 bases to trimming and J lost 2 bases; unmatched junction nucleotides: 6. The CDR3 totals 15 residues. CDR3 in DNA: TGCGCCAGCAGCACGGGACAGGGAGGGAACTATGGCTACACCTTC. It yields the protein CASSTGQGGNYGYTF.

The J gene is TRBJ1-2, the V gene TRBV6-1; the match to TRBD1 covers 7 bases. V lost 1 base and J lost 2; bases outside the gene matches: 1. The length of the CDR3 is 14 residues. The V gene's germline CDR1 is MNHNS and CDR2 SASEGT. This CDR3 reads CASSEDRGNYGYTF. The CDR3 nucleotides are TGTGCCAGCAGTGAAGACAGGGGCAACTATGGCTACACCTTC.

Only one count was recorded for this clone. The chain has TRBV28 and TRBJ2-1, with 7 bases matching TRBD1. The germline V gene encodes CDR1 MDHEN and CDR2 SYDVKM. V lost 7 bases to trimming and J lost 7 bases; unmatched junction nucleotides: 10. The CDR3 spans 14 residues. Here the CDR3 DNA reads TGTGCCAGCACCCCGGGACAGAGCCAAAATGAGCAGTTCTTC. As protein: CASTPGQSQNEQFF.

The chain has TRBV14 and TRBJ2-7, with D possibly matching TRBD1 (5 bases). Trimming took 4 bases from V and 0 from J, leaving 13 bases between them. The CDR3 covers 15 residues. The germline gives CDR1 SGHDN, CDR2 FVKESK. CDR3 region: CASSLGFRGSYEQYF. CDR3 nucleotides: TGTGCCAGCAGCCTTGGGTTTAGGGGCTCCTACGAGCAGTACTTC.

The V call is TRBV19, the J call TRBJ2-2, with TRBD2 matching 7 bases. The germline V gene has CDR1 LNHDA and CDR2 SQIVND (reference sequence). The length of the CDR3 is 17 residues. Trimming cost V 3 bases and J 6 bases; bases outside gene matches: 13. For the CDR3, the DNA is TGTGCCAGTAGTATCCTGACTAGCTCACGGGACGCCGGGGAGCTGTTTTTT. Its translation is CASSILTSSRDAGELFF.

The genes are TRBV4-1 and TRBJ2-3; 7 bases line up with TRBD2. This CDR3 is 17 amino acids long. V was clipped by 0 bases and J by 2 bases; unmatched bases: 8. Germline lookup yields CDR1 MGHRA and CDR2 YSYEKL. CDR3 residues: CASSQESGGGPTDTQYF. The CDR3 DNA reads as TGCGCCAGCAGCCAAGAATCTGGGGGAGGGCCCACAGATACGCAGTATTTT.

The V call is TRBV28, the J call TRBJ1-1, with unresolved D. The CDR3 has 13 amino acids. The V end lost 3 bases, the J end lost 1 base, and 6 bases lay between the germline ends. Germline V gene data show CDR1 as MDHEN and CDR2 as SYDVKM. CDR3 DNA sequence: TGTGCCAGCAGTTTCGGCGGGAACACTGAAGCTTTCTTT. Translating it yields CASSFGGNTEAFF. The entire variable domain, with the rest obtained from reference TRBV28 and TRBJ1-1, is as follows: DVKVTQSSRYLVKRTGEKVFLECVQDMDHENMFWYRQDPGLGLRLIYFSYDVKMKEKGDIPEGYSVSREKKERFSLILESASTNQTSMYLCASSFGGNTEAFFGQGTRLTVV.

V gene TRBV27 combines with J gene TRBJ2-1; 8 nucleotides line up with TRBD2. Germline CDR1 MNHEY, CDR2 SMNVEV (reference sequence). J lost 5 bases, V lost 2 bases, and 14 bases had no gene match. The CDR3 consists of 18 residues. Here the CDR3 reads CASSLLPSGPRNDNEQFF. Written as DNA, the CDR3 is TGTGCCAGCAGTTTACTTCCTAGCGGGCCACGTAACGACAATGAGCAGTTCTTC.